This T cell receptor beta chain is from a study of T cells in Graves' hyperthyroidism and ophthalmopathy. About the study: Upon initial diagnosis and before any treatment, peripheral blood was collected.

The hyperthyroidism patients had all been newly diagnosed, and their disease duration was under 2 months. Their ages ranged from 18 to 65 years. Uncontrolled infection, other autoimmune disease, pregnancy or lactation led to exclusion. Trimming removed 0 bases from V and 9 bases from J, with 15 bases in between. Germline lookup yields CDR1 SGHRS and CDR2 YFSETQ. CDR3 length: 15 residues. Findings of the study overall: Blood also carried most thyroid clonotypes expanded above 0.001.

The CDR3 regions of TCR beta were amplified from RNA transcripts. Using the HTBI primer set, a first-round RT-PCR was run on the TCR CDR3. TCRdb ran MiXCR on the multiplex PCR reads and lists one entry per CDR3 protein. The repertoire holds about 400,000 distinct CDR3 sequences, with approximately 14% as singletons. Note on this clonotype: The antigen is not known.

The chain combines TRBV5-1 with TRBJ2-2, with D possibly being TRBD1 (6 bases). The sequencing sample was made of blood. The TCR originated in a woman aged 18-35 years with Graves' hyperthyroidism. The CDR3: CASSLGGHNIRELFF. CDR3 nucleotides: TGCGCCAGCAGCTTGGGGGGACATAATATCCGGGAGCTGTTTTTT.